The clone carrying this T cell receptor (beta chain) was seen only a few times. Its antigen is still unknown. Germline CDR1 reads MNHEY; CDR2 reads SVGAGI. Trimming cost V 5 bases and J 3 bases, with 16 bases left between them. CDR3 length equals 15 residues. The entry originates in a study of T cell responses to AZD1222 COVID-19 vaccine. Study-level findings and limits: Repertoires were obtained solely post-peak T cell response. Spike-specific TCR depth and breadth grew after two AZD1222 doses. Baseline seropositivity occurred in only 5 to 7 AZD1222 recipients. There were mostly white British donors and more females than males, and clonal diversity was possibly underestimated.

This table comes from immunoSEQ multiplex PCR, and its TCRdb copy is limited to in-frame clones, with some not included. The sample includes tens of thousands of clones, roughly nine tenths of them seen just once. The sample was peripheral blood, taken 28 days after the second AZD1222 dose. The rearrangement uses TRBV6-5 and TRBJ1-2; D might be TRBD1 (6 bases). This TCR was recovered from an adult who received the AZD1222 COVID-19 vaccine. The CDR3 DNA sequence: TGTGCCAGCAGTAGCGCGGGGGGGCGATACTATGGCTACACCTTC. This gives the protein CASSSAGGRYYGYTF.